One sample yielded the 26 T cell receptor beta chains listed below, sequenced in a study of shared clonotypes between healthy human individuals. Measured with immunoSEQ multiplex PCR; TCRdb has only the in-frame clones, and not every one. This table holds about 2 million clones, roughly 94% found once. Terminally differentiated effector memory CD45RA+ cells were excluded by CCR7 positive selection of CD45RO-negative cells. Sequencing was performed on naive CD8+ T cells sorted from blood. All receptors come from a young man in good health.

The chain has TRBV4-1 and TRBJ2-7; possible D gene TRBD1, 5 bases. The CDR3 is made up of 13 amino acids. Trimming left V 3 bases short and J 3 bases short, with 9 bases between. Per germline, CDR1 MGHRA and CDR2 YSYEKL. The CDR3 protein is CASSHDSYYEQYF. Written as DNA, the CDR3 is TGCGCCAGCAGCCACGACAGTTACTACGAGCAGTACTTC.

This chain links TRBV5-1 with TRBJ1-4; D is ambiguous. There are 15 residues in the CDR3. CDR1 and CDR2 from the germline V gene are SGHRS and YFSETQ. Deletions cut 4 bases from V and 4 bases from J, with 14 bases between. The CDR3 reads CASSPGEAFNEKLFF. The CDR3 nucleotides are TGCGCCAGCAGCCCCGGGGAAGCTTTTAATGAAAAACTGTTTTTT.

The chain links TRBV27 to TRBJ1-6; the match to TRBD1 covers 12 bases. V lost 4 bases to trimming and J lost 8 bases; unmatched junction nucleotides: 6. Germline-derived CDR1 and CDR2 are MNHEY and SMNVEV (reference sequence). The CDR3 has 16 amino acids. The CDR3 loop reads CASSYGTGGAYSPLHF. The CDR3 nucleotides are TGTGCCAGCAGTTATGGGACAGGGGGCGCGTATTCACCCCTCCACTTT.

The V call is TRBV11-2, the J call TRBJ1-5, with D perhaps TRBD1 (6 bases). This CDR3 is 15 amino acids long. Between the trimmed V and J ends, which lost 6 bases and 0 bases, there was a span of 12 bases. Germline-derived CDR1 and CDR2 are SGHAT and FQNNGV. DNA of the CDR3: TGTGCCAGCAGATTGGGACACCTTAGCAATCAGCCCCAGCATTTT. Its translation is CASRLGHLSNQPQHF.

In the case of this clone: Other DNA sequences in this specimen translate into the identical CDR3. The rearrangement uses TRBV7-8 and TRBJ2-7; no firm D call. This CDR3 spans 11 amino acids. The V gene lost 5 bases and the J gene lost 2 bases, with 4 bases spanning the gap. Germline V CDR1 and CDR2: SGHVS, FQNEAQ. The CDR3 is CASSLTYEQYF. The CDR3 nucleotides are TGTGCCAGCAGCCTAACCTACGAGCAGTACTTC.

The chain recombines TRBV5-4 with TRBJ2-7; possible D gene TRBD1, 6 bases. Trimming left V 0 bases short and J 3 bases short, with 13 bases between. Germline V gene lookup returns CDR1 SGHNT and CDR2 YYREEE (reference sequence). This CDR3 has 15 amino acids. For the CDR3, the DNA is TGTGCCAGCAGCTTGGACAGGGCGGCCCACTACGAGCAGTACTTC. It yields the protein CASSLDRAAHYEQYF. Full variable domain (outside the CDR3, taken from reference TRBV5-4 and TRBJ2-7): ETGVTQSPTHLIKTRGQQVTLRCSSQSGHNTVSWYQQALGQGPQFIFQYYREEENGRGNFPPRFSGLQFPNYSSELNVNALELDDSALYLCASSLDRAAHYEQYFGPGTRLTVT.

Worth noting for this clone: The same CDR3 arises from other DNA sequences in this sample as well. Written as DNA, the CDR3 is TGTGCCAGCAGCCCTCTTCCGAACACTGAAGCTTTCTTT. It is translated as CASSPLPNTEAFF. This chain links TRBV7-8 with TRBJ1-1; the D is unclear. The germline V and J ends were trimmed by 5 bases and 1 base, with 8 bases remaining between them. The germline CDR1 and CDR2 sequences are SGHVS and FQNEAQ. The CDR3 covers 13 residues.

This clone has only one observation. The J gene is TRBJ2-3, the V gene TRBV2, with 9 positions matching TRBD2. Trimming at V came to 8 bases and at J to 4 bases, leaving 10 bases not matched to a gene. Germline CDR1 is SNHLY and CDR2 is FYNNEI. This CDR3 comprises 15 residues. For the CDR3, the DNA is TGTGCCAGCGCGTCCATGGGACTAGCTTCAGATACGCAGTATTTT. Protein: CASASMGLASDTQYF.

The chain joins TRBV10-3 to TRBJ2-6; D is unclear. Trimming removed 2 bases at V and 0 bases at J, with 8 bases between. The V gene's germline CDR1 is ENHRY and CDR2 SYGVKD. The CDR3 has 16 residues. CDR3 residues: CAISEGGTSGANVLTF. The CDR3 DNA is TGTGCCATCAGTGAGGGCGGAACCTCTGGGGCCAACGTCCTGACTTTC.

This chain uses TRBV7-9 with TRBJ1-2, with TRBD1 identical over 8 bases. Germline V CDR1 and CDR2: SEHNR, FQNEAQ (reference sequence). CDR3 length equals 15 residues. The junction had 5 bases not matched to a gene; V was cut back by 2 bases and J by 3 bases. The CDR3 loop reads CASSLSQGADYGYTF. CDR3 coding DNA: TGTGCCAGCAGCTTAAGCCAGGGGGCTGACTATGGCTACACCTTC.

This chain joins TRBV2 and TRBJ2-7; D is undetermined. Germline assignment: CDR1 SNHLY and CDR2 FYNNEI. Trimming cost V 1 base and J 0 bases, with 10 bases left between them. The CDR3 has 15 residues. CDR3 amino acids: CASSEGVGSSYEQYF. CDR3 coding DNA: TGTGCCAGCAGTGAAGGTGTCGGAAGCTCCTACGAGCAGTACTTC.

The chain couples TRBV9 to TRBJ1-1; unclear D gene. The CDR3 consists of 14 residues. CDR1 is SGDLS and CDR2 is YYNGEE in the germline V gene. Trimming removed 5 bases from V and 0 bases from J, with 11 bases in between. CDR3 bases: TGTGCCAGCAGATTACTTACAGTGAACACTGAAGCTTTCTTT. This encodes CASRLLTVNTEAFF.

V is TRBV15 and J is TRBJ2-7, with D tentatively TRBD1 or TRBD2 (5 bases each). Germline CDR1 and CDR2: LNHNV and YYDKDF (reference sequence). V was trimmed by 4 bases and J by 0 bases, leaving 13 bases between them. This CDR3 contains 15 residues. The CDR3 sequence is CATSMGLGASYEQYF. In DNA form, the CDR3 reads TGTGCCACCAGCATGGGCCTCGGGGCCTCCTACGAGCAGTACTTC. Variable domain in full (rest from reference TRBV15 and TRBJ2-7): DAMVIQNPRYQVTQFGKPVTLSCSQTLNHNVMYWYQQKSSQAPKLLFHYYDKDFNNEADTPDNFQSRRPNTSFCFLDIRSPGLGDTAMYLCATSMGLGASYEQYFGPGTRLTVT.

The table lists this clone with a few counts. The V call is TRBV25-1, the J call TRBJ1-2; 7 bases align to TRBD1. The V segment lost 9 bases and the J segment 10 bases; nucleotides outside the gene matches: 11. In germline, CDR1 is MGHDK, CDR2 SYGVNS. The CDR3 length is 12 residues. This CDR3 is CASGQALEDYTF. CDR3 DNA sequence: TGTGCCAGTGGACAGGCGCTGGAGGACTACACCTTC.

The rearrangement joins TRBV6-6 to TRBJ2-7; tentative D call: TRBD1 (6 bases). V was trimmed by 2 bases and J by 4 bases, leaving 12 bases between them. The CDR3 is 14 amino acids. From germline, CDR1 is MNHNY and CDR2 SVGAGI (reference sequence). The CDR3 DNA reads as TGTGCCAGCAGTTACCCCGAGGACAGATACGAGCAGTACTTC. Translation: CASSYPEDRYEQYF.

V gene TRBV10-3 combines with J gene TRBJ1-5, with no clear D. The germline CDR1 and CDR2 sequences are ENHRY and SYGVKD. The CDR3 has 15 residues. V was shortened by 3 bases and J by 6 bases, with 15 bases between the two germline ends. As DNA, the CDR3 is TGTGCCATCAGTGACGGTAATGGCGCACGTCAGCCCCAGCATTTT. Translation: CAISDGNGARQPQHF.

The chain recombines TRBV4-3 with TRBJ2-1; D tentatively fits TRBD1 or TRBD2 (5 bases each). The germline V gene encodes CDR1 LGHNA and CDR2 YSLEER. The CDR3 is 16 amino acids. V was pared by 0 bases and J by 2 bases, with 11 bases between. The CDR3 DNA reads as TGCGCCAGCAGCCAAGATATGGGACCACCCTACAATGAGCAGTTCTTC. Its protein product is CASSQDMGPPYNEQFF.

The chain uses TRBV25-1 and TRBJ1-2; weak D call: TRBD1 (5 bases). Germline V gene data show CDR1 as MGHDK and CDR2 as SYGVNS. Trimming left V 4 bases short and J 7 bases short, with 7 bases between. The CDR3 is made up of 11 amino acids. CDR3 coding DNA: TGTGCCAGCAGTGCAGGGTTTGGCTACACCTTC. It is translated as CASSAGFGYTF.

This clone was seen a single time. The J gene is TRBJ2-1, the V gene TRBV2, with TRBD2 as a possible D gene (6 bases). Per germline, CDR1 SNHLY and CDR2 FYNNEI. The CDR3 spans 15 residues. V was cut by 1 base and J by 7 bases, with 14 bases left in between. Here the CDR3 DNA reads TGTGCCAGCAGTGAAGGCGGGGTCTTGAGAAATGAGCAGTTCTTC. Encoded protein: CASSEGGVLRNEQFF. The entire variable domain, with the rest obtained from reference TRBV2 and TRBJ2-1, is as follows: EPEVTQTPSHQVTQMGQEVILRCVPISNHLYFYWYRQILGQKVEFLVSFYNNEISEKSEIFDDQFSVERPDGSNFTLKIRSTKLEDSAMYFCASSEGGVLRNEQFFGPGTRLTVL.

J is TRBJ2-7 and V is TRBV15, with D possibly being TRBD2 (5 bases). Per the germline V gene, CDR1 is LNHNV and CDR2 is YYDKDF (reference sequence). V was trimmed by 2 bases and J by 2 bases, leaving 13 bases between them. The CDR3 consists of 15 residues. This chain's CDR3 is CATSRFREGTYEQYF. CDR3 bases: TGTGCCACCAGCAGATTTCGAGAGGGTACCTACGAGCAGTACTTC.

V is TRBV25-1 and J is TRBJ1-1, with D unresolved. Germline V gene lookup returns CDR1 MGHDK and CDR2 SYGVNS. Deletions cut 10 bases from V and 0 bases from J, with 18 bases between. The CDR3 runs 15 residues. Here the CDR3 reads CATRSSFGMNTEAFF. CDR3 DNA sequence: TGTGCCACCAGGTCTTCTTTCGGGATGAACACTGAAGCTTTCTTT. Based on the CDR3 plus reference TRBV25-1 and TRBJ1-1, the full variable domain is EADIYQTPRYLVIGTGKKITLECSQTMGHDKMYWYQQDPGMELHLIHYSYGVNSTEKGDLSSESTVSRIRTEHFPLTLESARPSHTSQYLCATRSSFGMNTEAFFGQGTRLTVV.

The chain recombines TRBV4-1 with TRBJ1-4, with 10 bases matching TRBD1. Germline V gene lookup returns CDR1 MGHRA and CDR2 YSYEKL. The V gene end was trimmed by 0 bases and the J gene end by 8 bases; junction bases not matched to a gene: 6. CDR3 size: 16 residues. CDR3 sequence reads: CASSQEGDRGGEKLFF. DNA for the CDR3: TGCGCCAGCAGCCAAGAAGGGGACAGGGGAGGGGAAAAACTGTTTTTT.

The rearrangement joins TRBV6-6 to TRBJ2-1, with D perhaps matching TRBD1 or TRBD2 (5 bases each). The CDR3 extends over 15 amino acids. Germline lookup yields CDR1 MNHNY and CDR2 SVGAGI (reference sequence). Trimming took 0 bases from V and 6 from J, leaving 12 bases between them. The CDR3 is CASSYSGVGANEQFF. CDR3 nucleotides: TGTGCCAGCAGTTACTCCGGGGTTGGGGCCAATGAGCAGTTCTTC.

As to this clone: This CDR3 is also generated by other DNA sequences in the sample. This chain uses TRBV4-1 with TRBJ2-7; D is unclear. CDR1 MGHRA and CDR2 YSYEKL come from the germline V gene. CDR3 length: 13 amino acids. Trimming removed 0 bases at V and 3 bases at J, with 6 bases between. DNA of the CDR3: TGCGCCAGCAGCCAAGATAGGTACTACGAGCAGTACTTC. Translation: CASSQDRYYEQYF.

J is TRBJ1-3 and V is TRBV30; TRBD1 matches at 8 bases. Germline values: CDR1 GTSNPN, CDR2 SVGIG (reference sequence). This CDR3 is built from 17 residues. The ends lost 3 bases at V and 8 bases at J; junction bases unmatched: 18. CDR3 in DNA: TGTGCCTGGAGCCAGTATCTTCCCGGACAGGGAGAGGACACCATATATTTT. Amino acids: CAWSQYLPGQGEDTIYF.

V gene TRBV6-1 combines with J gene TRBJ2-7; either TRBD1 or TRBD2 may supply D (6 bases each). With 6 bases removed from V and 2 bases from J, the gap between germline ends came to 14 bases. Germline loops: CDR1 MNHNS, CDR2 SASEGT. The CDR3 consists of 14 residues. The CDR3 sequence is CASSPLRGAYEQYF. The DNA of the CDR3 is TGTGCCAGCAGCCCCCTGAGGGGGGCCTACGAGCAGTACTTC.